The rows below give T cell receptor beta chains drawn from one sample of a study of early T cells in non-severe SARS-CoV-2 infection. TCRdb reprocessed the 5' RACE reads with MiXCR, giving one entry per CDR3 protein. This table holds fewer than 80,000 distinct CDR3 sequences, 12% found once. The input for sequencing was whole blood, taken at baseline. These TCRs come from an adult who was a healthcare worker with PCR-confirmed SARS-CoV-2 infection or an uninfected control (not recorded which). The donor label of this sample is uncertain. Each CDR3 is given with its conserved first and last residue. A D gene is named only where the DNA matches it firmly. Clone size, where shown, is once, few, many, or a class for clones that have expanded.

clone size,V gene,D gene,J gene,CDR3 DNA,CDR3 protein
.,TRBV6-1,.,TRBJ1-2,TGTGCCAGCAGTGTAGGGGACGGTGTCTATGGCTACACCTTC,CASSVGDGVYGYTF
few,TRBV20-1,.,TRBJ2-3,TGCAGTGCTAGCGGGGGCTCTCTCTACACAGATACGCAGTATTTT,CSASGGSLYTDTQYF
.,TRBV5-4,.,TRBJ1-4,TGTGCCAGCAGCTTCCAGGGAAAACTGTTTTTT,CASSFQGKLFF
.,TRBV7-8,TRBD1,TRBJ1-1,TGTGCCAGCAGCTCACGGGACAGTGGAGGATATACTGAAGCTTTCTTT,CASSSRDSGGYTEAFF
.,TRBV7-8,.,TRBJ2-3,TGTGCCAGCAGCTTAGGGACTCCGAGGGCAGATACGCAGTATTTT,CASSLGTPRADTQYF
.,TRBV3-1,.,TRBJ2-5,TGTGCCAGCAGCCAAGGACAGGCACAAGAGACCCAGTACTTC,CASSQGQAQETQYF
few,TRBV7-9,.,TRBJ2-1,TGTGCCAGCAGCCCCCGCGGAGGGTTTGAGCAGTTCTTC,CASSPRGGFEQFF
few,TRBV5-6,TRBD1,TRBJ2-5,TGTGCCAGCAGCCCTATTCCGACAGGGGGGATAGAGACCCAGTACTTC,CASSPIPTGGIETQYF
few,TRBV20-1,TRBD1,TRBJ1-4,TGCAGTGCTAGTAGAAACAGGGGTGGGGAAAAACTGTTTTTT,CSASRNRGGEKLFF
.,TRBV7-3,.,TRBJ1-5,TGTGCCAGCAGCTTTTGCAGCATCAATCAGCCCCAGCATTTT,CASSFCSINQPQHF
medium-sized,TRBV10-3,TRBD1,TRBJ2-3,TGTGCCACCAGGACAGGGGAGACAGATACGCAGTATTTT,CATRTGETDTQYF